The rows below give T cell receptor beta chains drawn from one sample of a study of cytomegalovirus exposure and HLA in healthy donors. Produced via immunoSEQ multiplex PCR; TCRdb's table is partial and in-frame only. This sample's clone table lists 100,000 to 150,000 clones. Sequencing was done on a sample of PBMCs. These TCRs come from a woman in her forties in good health and CMV-seropositive. Both conserved end residues are part of each CDR3. The order of the fields is V gene, D gene, J gene, CDR3 protein, CDR3 DNA. D genes are given only for firm matches.

>TRBV7-9|TRBD1|TRBJ1-5
CASSLAVQGGQPQHF
TGTGCCAGCAGCTTAGCGGTGCAGGGGGGTCAGCCCCAGCATTTT
>TRBV28|TRBD1|TRBJ1-3
CASSDRAYSGNTIYF
TGTGCCAGCAGCGACAGGGCCTACTCTGGAAACACCATATATTTT
>TRBV6-5|-|TRBJ2-4
CASWGGAAGKNIQYF
TGTGCCAGCTGGGGGGGGGCCGCCGGCAAAAACATTCAGTACTTC
>TRBV11-3|-|TRBJ2-1
CASSLEWHEQFF
TGTGCCAGCAGCTTAGAGTGGCATGAGCAGTTCTTC
>TRBV5-1|TRBD2|TRBJ2-3
CASSFPGLAGDKQYF
TGCGCCAGCAGCTTTCCGGGACTAGCGGGAGATAAGCAGTATTTT
>TRBV11-1|-|TRBJ2-3
CASSLAWDFYTDTQYF
TGTGCCAGCAGCTTAGCGTGGGACTTTTACACAGATACGCAGTATTTT
>TRBV27|-|TRBJ1-5
CASNPSGGGKQPQHF
TGTGCCAGCAACCCATCGGGGGGGGGCAAACAGCCCCAGCATTTT
>TRBV7-2|TRBD2|TRBJ2-3
CASSRGELTDTQYF
TGTGCCAGCAGCCGGGGGGAGTTAACAGATACGCAGTATTTT
>TRBV7-9|TRBD2|TRBJ2-3
CASSHHGEAGGPDTQYF
TGTGCCAGCAGCCACCACGGGGAGGCGGGAGGGCCGGATACGCAGTATTTT
>TRBV6-4|-|TRBJ1-2
CASSDSRDGYGYTF
TGTGCCAGCAGTGACTCCAGGGATGGGTATGGCTACACCTTC
>TRBV11-3|TRBD1|TRBJ2-5
CASSPRDRGGQETQYF
TGTGCCAGCAGCCCAAGGGACAGGGGGGGACAAGAGACCCAGTACTTC
>TRBV28|-|TRBJ1-5
CASSFRGNNQPQHF
TGTGCCAGCAGTTTTCGGGGGAACAATCAGCCCCAGCATTTT
>TRBV27|TRBD2|TRBJ2-5
CASSYSGLAGQETQYF
TGTGCCAGCAGCTACTCGGGACTAGCGGGACAAGAGACCCAGTACTTC
>TRBV2|-|TRBJ2-7
CASTHYEQYF
TGTGCCAGCACCCACTACGAGCAGTACTTC
>TRBV19|-|TRBJ1-6
CASAGRGNSPLHF
TGTGCCAGCGCGGGACGGGGGAATTCACCCCTCCACTTT
>TRBV6-5|-|TRBJ2-4
CASSYSARAKNIQYF
TGTGCCAGCAGTTACTCGGCCAGAGCCAAAAACATTCAGTACTTC
>TRBV19|TRBD2|TRBJ2-1
CASPSGTSGRAKSNEQFF
TGTGCCAGCCCATCCGGGACTAGCGGGAGGGCCAAGTCTAATGAGCAGTTCTTC
>TRBV6-5|-|TRBJ2-5
CASSLGGGGEQYF
TGTGCCAGCAGCCTGGGGGGGGGCGGGGAGCAGTACTTC
>TRBV6-5|-|TRBJ1-2
CASTGANYGYTF
TGTGCCAGCACGGGTGCTAACTATGGCTACACCTTC
>TRBV5-6|-|TRBJ2-5
CASSLDQSQQYF
TGTGCCAGCAGCTTGGACCAGTCACAGCAGTACTTC
>TRBV10-3|-|TRBJ2-2
CAISARTGTNTGELFF
TGTGCCATCAGTGCCCGAACAGGGACGAACACCGGGGAGCTGTTTTTT
>TRBV7-8|TRBD2|TRBJ2-7
CASSLGGSDEQYF
TGTGCCAGCTCCCTCGGCGGGAGCGACGAGCAGTACTTC
>TRBV28|TRBD2|TRBJ2-1
CASMAGLAVNEQFF
TGTGCCAGCATGGCTGGACTAGCGGTAAATGAGCAGTTCTTC
>TRBV7-2|-|TRBJ1-2
CASSLKNRNYGYTF
TGTGCCAGCAGCTTAAAAAACAGGAACTATGGCTACACCTTC